This paragraph reports one T cell receptor (beta chain). This record belongs to a study of control samples from healthy donors and cancer patients. Profiled with immunoSEQ multiplex PCR; TCRdb holds only in-frame clones, not every one. The sample includes 60,000 to 70,000 clones, approximately 85% of them seen just once. This CDR3 is built from 17 residues. Deletions cut 0 bases from V and 0 bases from J, with 12 bases between. CDR1 is MGHRA, CDR2 YSYEKL, per germline. Sequenced input: blood. This chain joins TRBV4-1 and TRBJ1-5; D might be TRBD1 (6 bases). This TCR came from a man aged 40-50 years in good health. The CDR3 reads CASSQDAGQNSNQPQHF. As DNA, the CDR3 is TGCGCCAGCAGCCAAGACGCCGGACAGAATAGCAATCAGCCCCAGCATTTT.